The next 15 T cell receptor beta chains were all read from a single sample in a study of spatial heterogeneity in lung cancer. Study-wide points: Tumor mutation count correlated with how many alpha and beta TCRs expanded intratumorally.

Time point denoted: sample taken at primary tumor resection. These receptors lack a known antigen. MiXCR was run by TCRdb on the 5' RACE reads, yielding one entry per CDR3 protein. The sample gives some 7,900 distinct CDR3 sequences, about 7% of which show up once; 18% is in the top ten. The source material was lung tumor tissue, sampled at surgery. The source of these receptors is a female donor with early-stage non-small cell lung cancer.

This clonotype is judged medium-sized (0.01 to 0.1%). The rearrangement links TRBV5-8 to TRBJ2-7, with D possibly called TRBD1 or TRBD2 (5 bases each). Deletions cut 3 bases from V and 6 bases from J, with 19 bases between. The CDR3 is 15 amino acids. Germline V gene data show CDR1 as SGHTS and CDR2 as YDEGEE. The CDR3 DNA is TGTGCCAGCAGCTCGAGGGGTCAGGGAAAGTTCGAGCAGTACTTC. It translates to CASSSRGQGKFEQYF. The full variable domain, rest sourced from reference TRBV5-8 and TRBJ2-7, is EAGVTQSPTHLIKTRGQQATLRCSPISGHTSVYWYQQALGLGLQFLLWYDEGEERNRGNFPPRFSGRQFPNYSSELNVNALELEDSALYLCASSSRGQGKFEQYFGPGTRLTVT.

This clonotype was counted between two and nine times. The CDR3 coding sequence is TGCAGTACTGTCGGACTCACCGGCGATGGCAATCAGCCCCAGCATTTT. This sequence encodes CSTVGLTGDGNQPQHF. The V gene is TRBV20-1, the J gene TRBJ1-5; no definite D call. Germline CDR1 reads DFQATT; CDR2 reads SNEGSKA (reference sequence). V was cut by 8 bases and J by 2 bases, with 22 bases left in between. The CDR3 is 16 amino acids.

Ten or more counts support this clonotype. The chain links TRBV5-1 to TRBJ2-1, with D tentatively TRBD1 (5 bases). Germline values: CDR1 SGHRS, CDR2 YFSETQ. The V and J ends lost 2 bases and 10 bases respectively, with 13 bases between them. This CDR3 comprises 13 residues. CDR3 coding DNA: TGCGCCAGCAGCTTCGAGGACACTGTGGAGCAGTTCTTC. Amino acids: CASSFEDTVEQFF.

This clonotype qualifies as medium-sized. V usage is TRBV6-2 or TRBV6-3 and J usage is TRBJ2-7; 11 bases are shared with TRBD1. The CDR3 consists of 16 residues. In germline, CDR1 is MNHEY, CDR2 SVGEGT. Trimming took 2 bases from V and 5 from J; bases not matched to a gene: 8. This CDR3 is CASSYAPGQGGDEQYF. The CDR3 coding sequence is TGTGCCAGCAGTTACGCCCCGGGACAGGGGGGTGACGAGCAGTACTTC.

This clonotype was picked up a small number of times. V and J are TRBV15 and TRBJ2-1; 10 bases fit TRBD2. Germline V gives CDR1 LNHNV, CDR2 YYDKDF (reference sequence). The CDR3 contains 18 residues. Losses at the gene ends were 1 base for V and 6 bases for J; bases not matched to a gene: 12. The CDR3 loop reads CATSRGRGGGLASNEQFF. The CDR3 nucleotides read TGTGCCACCAGCAGAGGACGTGGAGGGGGACTAGCGTCCAATGAGCAGTTCTTC.

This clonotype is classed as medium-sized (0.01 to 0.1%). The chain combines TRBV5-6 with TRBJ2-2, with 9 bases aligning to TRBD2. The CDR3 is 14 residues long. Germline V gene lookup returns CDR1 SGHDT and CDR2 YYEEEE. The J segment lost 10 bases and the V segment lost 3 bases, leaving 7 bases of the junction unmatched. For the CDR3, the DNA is TGTGCCAGCAGCTCATTAGCGGGAGTGGTGGAGCTGTTTTTT. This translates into CASSSLAGVVELFF. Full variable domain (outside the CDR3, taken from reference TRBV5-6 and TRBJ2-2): DAGVTQSPTHLIKTRGQQVTLRCSPKSGHDTVSWYQQALGQGPQFIFQYYEEEERQRGNFPDRFSGHQFPNYSSELNVNALLLGDSALYLCASSSLAGVVELFFGEGSRLTVL.

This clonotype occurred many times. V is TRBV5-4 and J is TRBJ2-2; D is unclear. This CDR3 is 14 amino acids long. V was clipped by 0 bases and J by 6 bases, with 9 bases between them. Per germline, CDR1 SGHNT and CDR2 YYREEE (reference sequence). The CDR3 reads CASSLAKGSGELFF. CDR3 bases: TGTGCCAGCAGCTTGGCCAAAGGGTCCGGGGAGCTGTTTTTT.

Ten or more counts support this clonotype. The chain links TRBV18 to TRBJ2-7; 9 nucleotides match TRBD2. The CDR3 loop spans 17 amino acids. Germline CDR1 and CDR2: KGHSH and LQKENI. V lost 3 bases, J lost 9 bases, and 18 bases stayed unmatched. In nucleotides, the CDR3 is TGTGCCAGCTCACCGCCTGGGGCGGGAGGGCCAGGTATCGGGCAGTACTTC. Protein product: CASSPPGAGGPGIGQYF.

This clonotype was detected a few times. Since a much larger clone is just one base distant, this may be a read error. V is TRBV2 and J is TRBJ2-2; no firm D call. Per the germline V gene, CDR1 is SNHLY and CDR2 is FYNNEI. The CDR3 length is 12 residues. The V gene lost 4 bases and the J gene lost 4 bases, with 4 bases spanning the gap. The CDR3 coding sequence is TGTGCCAGCAGTGTCATCACCGGGGAGCTGTTTTTT. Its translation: CASSVITGELFF. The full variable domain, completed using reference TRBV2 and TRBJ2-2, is EPEVTQTPSHQVTQMGQEVILRCVPISNHLYFYWYRQILGQKVEFLVSFYNNEISEKSEIFDDQFSVERPDGSNFTLKIRSTKLEDSAMYFCASSVITGELFFGEGSRLTVL.

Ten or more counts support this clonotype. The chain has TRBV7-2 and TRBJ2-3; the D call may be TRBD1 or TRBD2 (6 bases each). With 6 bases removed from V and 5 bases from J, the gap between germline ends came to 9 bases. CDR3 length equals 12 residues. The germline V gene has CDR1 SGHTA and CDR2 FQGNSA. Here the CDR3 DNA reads TGTGCCAGCAGACAGGGAGGAGATACGCAGTATTTT. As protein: CASRQGGDTQYF.

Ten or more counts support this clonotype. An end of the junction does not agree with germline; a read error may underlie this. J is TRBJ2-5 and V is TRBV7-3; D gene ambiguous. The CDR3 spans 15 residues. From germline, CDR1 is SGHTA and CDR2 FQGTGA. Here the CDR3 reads CASTLPLRLGETQYF. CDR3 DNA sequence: TGTGCCAGCACCTTACCCCTCCGGCTGGGGGAGACCCAGTACTTC.

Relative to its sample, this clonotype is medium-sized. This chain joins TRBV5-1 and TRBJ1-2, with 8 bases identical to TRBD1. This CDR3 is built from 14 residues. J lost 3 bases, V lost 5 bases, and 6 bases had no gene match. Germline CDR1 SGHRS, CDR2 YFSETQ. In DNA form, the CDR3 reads TGCGCCAGCAGAAATTCGGGACAGGACTATGGCTACACCTTC. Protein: CASRNSGQDYGYTF.

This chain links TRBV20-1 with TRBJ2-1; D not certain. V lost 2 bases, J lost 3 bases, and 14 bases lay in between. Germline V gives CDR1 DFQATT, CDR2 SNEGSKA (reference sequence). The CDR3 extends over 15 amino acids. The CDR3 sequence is CSARLPDMDYNEQFF. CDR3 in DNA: TGCAGTGCTAGACTACCCGACATGGACTACAATGAGCAGTTCTTC.

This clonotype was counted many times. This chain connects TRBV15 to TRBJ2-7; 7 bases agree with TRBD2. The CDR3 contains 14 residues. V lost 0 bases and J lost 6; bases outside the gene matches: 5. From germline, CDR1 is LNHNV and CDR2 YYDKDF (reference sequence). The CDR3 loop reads CATSRDGEGGEQYF. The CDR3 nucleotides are TGTGCCACCAGCAGAGATGGGGAGGGCGGCGAGCAGTACTTC. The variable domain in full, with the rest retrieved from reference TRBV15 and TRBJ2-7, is DAMVIQNPRYQVTQFGKPVTLSCSQTLNHNVMYWYQQKSSQAPKLLFHYYDKDFNNEADTPDNFQSRRPNTSFCFLDIRSPGLGDTAMYLCATSRDGEGGEQYFGPGTRLTVT.

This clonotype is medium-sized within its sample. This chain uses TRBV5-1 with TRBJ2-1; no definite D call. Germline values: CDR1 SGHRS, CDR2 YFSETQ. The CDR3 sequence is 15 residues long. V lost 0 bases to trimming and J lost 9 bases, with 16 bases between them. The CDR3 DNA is TGCGCCAGCAGCTTGGTAGAGATACAAGGCGGTGAGCAGTTCTTC. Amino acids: CASSLVEIQGGEQFF.